The clone carrying this T cell receptor (beta chain) showed up many times. The read terminates 3 residues before the CDR3 end, so the remaining end is supplied by the germline J gene. Libraries were prepared by immunoSEQ multiplex PCR; TCRdb keeps only in-frame clonotypes and omits some of them. This sample carries 75,000 to 85,000 clones, none of them present only once. This sample was taken from a study of T cell clonality in common variable immunodeficiency. This CDR3 region has 15 residues. The germline V gene has CDR1 DFQATT and CDR2 SNEGSKA (reference sequence). V lost 0 bases and J 0 bases, leaving 12 bases between the germline ends.

The sample consisted of peripheral blood mononuclear cells. The clonotype was recovered from a person aged 18 to 70 in good health. The chain links TRBV20-1 to TRBJ2-7; weak D call: TRBD1 (5 bases). CDR3: CSAREDSYGSYEQYF. CDR3 bases read: TGCAGTGCTAGAGAAGACAGTTATGGCTCCTACGAG.